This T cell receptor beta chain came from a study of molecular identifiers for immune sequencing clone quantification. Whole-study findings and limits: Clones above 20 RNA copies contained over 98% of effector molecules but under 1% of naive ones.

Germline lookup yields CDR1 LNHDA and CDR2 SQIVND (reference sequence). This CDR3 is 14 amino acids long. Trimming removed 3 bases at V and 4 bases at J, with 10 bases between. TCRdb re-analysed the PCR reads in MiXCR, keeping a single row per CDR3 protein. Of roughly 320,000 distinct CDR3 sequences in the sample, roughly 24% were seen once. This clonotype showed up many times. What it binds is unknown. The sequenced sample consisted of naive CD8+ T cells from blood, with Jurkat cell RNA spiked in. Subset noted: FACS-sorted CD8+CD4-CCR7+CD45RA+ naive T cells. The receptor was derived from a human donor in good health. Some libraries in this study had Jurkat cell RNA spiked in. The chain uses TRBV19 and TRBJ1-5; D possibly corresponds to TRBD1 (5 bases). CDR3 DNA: TGTGCCAGTAGTATGGGGCAGAAAAATCAGCCCCAGCATTTT. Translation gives CASSMGQKNQPQHF.